This T cell receptor beta chain was profiled in a study of identical twins. Points from the study as a whole: With abundant cord blood beta clonotypes, insertions were fewer; memory repertoires showed no such pattern. Where beta out-of-frame sequences were concerned, excess twin sharing was weaker. Conclusions relied on cross-sectional statistical analysis, not following the same donors.

A remark on this clonotype: What it binds is unknown.

Germline trimming cut 3 bases from V and 5 bases from J; bases unmatched to any gene: 7. The CDR3 totals 15 residues. TCRdb re-analysed the 5' RACE reads in MiXCR, keeping a single row per CDR3 protein. The sample has a few hundred thousand distinct CDR3 sequences, around 9.6% seen once. These data were also reused for a study on yellow fever vaccine responses in identical twins.

The sequenced sample was PBMCs. The rearrangement joins TRBV12-3 or TRBV12-4 to TRBJ2-1, with 7 bases that match TRBD2. The receptor was derived from a woman aged 18-29 years in good health. CDR3 DNA sequence: TGTGCCAGCAGTTTGTTGGCGGGAGTCCACAATGAGCAGTTCTTC. It encodes CASSLLAGVHNEQFF.